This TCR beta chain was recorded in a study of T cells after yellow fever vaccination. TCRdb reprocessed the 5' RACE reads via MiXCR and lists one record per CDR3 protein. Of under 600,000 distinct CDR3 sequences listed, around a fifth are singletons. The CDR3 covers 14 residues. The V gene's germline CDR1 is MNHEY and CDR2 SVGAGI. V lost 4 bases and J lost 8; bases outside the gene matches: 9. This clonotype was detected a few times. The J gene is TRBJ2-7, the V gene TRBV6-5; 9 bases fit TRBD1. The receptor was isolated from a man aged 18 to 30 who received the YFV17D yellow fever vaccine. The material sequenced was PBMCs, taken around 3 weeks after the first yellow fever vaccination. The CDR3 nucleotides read TGTGCCAGCAGTTTACCGGGACAGGGATTCAAGCAGTACTTC. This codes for CASSLPGQGFKQYF.